This is a list of T cell receptor beta chains from one sample in a study of cytomegalovirus exposure and HLA in healthy donors. Profiling relied on immunoSEQ multiplex PCR, and the TCRdb table lists in-frame clones only, not all of them. The repertoire includes tens of thousands of clones, 80% of them detected once, and approximately 31% sits in the top ten. Material for sequencing was PBMCs. The source of these receptors is a man aged 50 to 59 in good health and CMV-seropositive. The CDR3 runs from the conserved cysteine through the conserved F or W. Each record gives: J gene, D gene, V gene, clone size, CDR3 protein, CDR3 DNA. A D gene is named only where the DNA matches it firmly. For some rows the clone size is stated as once, few or many, or as a class when expanded; others skip it.

TRBJ2-7,TRBD1,TRBV19,once,CASSASRDRECKYF,TGTGCCAGTAGTGCCTCCCGGGACAGGGAATGTAAGTACTTC
TRBJ2-7,NA,TRBV5-1,NA,CASSLEQAQNSYEQYF,TGCGCCAGCAGCTTGGAGCAGGCTCAAAACTCCTACGAGCAGTACTTC
TRBJ2-2,TRBD2,TRBV7-6,NA,CASSTRAGVAGELFF,TGTGCCAGCAGTACTAGAGCGGGGGTGGCCGGGGAGCTGTTTTTT
TRBJ2-7,TRBD2,TRBV29-1,NA,CSVFIRTSGSYEQYF,TGCAGCGTTTTTATTAGGACTAGCGGCTCCTACGAGCAGTACTTC
TRBJ2-5,TRBD1,TRBV2,NA,CASSGQGGEETQYF,TGTGCCAGCAGCGGACAGGGGGGTGAAGAGACCCAGTACTTC
TRBJ1-1,NA,TRBV7-9,few,CASRGLVDGMTEAFF,TGTGCCAGCAGGGGCCTGGTGGATGGAATGACTGAAGCTTTCTTT
TRBJ2-5,TRBD1,TRBV10-1,NA,CASSESARQGGQYF,TGCGCCAGCAGTGAGTCTGCCAGACAGGGCGGCCAGTACTTC
TRBJ2-7,TRBD2,TRBV6-5,NA,CASSYSSRGRAVEQYF,TGTGCCAGCAGTTACTCGAGTCGCGGGAGGGCGGTCGAGCAGTACTTC
TRBJ2-3,TRBD2,TRBV6-5,NA,CASSSMRESTDTQYF,TGTGCCAGCAGCTCCATGCGGGAGAGCACAGATACGCAGTATTTT
TRBJ2-2,TRBD2,TRBV11-3,NA,CASSPQAGGPGPGELFF,TGTGCCAGCAGCCCTCAAGCGGGAGGGCCGGGCCCCGGGGAGCTGTTTTTT
TRBJ1-3,TRBD1,TRBV9,NA,CASSVARTGGIGNTIYF,TGTGCCAGCAGCGTAGCTAGGACAGGGGGGATTGGAAACACCATATATTTT